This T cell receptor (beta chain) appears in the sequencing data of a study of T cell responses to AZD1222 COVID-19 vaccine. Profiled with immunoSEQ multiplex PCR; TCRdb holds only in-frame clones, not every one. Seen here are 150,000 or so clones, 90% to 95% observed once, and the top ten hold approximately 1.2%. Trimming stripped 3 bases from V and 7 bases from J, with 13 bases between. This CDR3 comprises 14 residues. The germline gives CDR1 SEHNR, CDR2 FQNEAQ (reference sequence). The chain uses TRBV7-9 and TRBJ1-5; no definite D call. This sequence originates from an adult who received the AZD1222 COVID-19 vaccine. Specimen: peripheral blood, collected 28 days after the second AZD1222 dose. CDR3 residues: CASSFGSGGQPQHF. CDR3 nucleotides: TGTGCCAGCAGCTTTGGGTCAGGTGGACAGCCCCAGCATTTT.